Below, 10 T cell receptor beta chains from the same sample are listed, as sequenced in a study of PD-1 blockade in classical Hodgkin lymphoma. The method was immunoSEQ multiplex PCR; TCRdb's version includes in-frame clones alone and lacks a portion of them. In the table there are about 46,000 clones, more than 75% of which are singletons. The time point denotes: newly diagnosed, previously untreated cHL patient sample. Material: peripheral blood mononuclear cells (PBMCs). Receptors originate from a human donor with classical Hodgkin lymphoma.

The chain has TRBV30 and TRBJ2-3; TRBD2 agrees at 10 bases. After removal of 0 bases from V and 4 bases from J, the junction contained 1 base not matched to a gene. The CDR3 totals 14 residues. In germline, CDR1 is GTSNPN, CDR2 SVGIG (reference sequence). The DNA of the CDR3 is TGTGCCTGGAGTGTAGCGGGAGGGTCAGATACGCAGTATTTT. Protein: CAWSVAGGSDTQYF.

V and J are TRBV7-2 and TRBJ1-5; D unclear. CDR3 length: 15 amino acids. Germline CDR1 is SGHTA and CDR2 is FQGNSA. Trimming took 2 bases from V and 3 from J, leaving 11 bases between them. CDR3 region: CASSLMAYPNQPQHF. CDR3 coding DNA: TGTGCCAGCAGCTTAATGGCTTACCCCAATCAGCCCCAGCATTTT.

The rearrangement uses TRBV7-9 and TRBJ1-1, with no clear D. The germline CDR1 and CDR2 sequences are SEHNR and FQNEAQ (reference sequence). V lost 1 base, J lost 3 bases, and 6 bases lay in between. The CDR3 covers 13 residues. The CDR3 DNA reads as TGTGCCAGCAGCTTAGTAAAGGACACTGAAGCTTTCTTT. This sequence encodes CASSLVKDTEAFF.

This chain joins TRBV18 and TRBJ2-7; no clear D. Trimming took off 1 base at V and 3 bases at J, with 7 bases between the two ends. The length of the CDR3 is 13 residues. Per germline, CDR1 KGHSH and CDR2 LQKENI. The CDR3 DNA sequence: TGTGCCAGCTCACCACAGTCAGACTACGAGCAGTACTTC. Protein: CASSPQSDYEQYF.

This chain uses TRBV19 with TRBJ2-3; D is uncertain. CDR3 length: 16 amino acids. V lost 3 bases and J lost 1, with 14 bases in between. Germline lookup yields CDR1 LNHDA and CDR2 SQIVND (reference sequence). CDR3 DNA: TGTGCCAGTAGTATTGGGAAGTTGGCTCGCACAGATACGCAGTATTTT. This codes for CASSIGKLARTDTQYF.

The rearrangement uses TRBV30 and TRBJ1-2; D is unclear. Trimming left V 7 bases short and J 6 bases short, with 15 bases between. Germline assignment: CDR1 GTSNPN and CDR2 SVGIG (reference sequence). This CDR3 comprises 12 residues. The CDR3 DNA reads TGTGCCTTACTTCGGGCAAGGGATGGCTACACCTTC. This translates into CALLRARDGYTF.

The genes are TRBV30 and TRBJ1-3, with 9 positions matching TRBD1. J was trimmed by 7 bases and V by 5 bases; bases with no gene match: 6. The length of the CDR3 is 13 residues. CDR1 is GTSNPN, CDR2 SVGIG, per germline (reference sequence). The CDR3 DNA reads TGTGCCTGGGGCCGGGACAGGGCCAACACCATATATTTT. This encodes CAWGRDRANTIYF. Full variable domain (rest looked up from reference TRBV30 and TRBJ1-3): SQTIHQWPATLVQPVGSPLSLECTVEGTSNPNLYWYRQAAGRGLQLLFYSVGIGQISSEVPQNLSASRPQDRQFILSSKKLLLSDSGFYLCAWGRDRANTIYFGEGSWLTVV.

This clone was seen more than once but under ten times. The rearrangement links TRBV5-1 to TRBJ1-4; D unclear. Germline assignment: CDR1 SGHRS and CDR2 YFSETQ. The CDR3 loop spans 14 amino acids. V lost 1 base and J lost 5, with 9 bases in between. CDR3 coding DNA: TGCGCCAGCAGCTTGACGGGTTTAAATGAAAAACTGTTTTTT. Encoded protein: CASSLTGLNEKLFF.

This chain links TRBV28 with TRBJ2-5; D not resolved. The DNA end is a closer match to TRBJ2-7, so the J assignment may be wrong. Looked up from germline, CDR1 is MDHEN and CDR2 is SYDVKM. The CDR3 totals 13 residues. This chain's CDR3 is CASSFPPTHEQYF. The DNA for the CDR3 is TGTGCCAGCAGTTTTCCCCCAACCCACGAGCAGTACTTC.

This CDR3 is CASSKVLGGYGYTF. In nucleotides, the CDR3 is TGTGCCAGCAGTAAGGTTCTGGGAGGATATGGCTACACCTTC. The chain joins TRBV6-5 to TRBJ1-2; D remains unclear. The CDR3 loop spans 14 amino acids. Germline CDR1 and CDR2: MNHEY and SVGAGI. V shed 5 bases and J shed 5 bases, with 15 bases lying between them.